These 15 T cell receptor beta chains originate from one sample sequenced in a study of regulatory T cells in long-lasting Graves disease. Arm-PCR of CDR3 regions and iRepertoire HTBI primers were used to build TCR beta libraries. TCRdb re-called the multiplex PCR reads with MiXCR, one entry per CDR3 protein. Of 700,000 or so distinct CDR3 sequences in the sample, 30% are singletons; the top ten hold 40% to 55%. Described time point: persistent/refractory GD, antithyroid drugs over 5 years with positive TRAb. PBMC-derived RNA was used for the TCR library. This material consisted of peripheral blood mononuclear cells (PBMCs), taken when the disease was refractory, from a patient treated with antithyroid drugs. The receptors derive from a female donor with Graves disease.

The V and J genes are TRBV20-1 and TRBJ2-5; possible D gene TRBD2, 5 bases. V was trimmed by 0 bases and J by 0 bases, leaving 8 bases between them. The CDR3 contains 14 residues. CDR1 and CDR2 from the germline V gene are DFQATT and SNEGSKA (reference sequence). The CDR3 DNA sequence: TGCAGTGCTAGAGACCGGGGAGACCAAGAGACCCAGTACTTC. It specifies CSARDRGDQETQYF.

V gene TRBV28 combines with J gene TRBJ2-5; D is ambiguous. CDR1 is MDHEN, CDR2 SYDVKM, per germline. The germline V and J ends were trimmed by 6 bases and 5 bases, with 13 bases remaining between them. The CDR3 has 13 residues. CDR3 DNA sequence: TGTGCCAGCAGCGTCTGGGATCGGGAGACCCAGTACTTC. Encoded protein: CASSVWDRETQYF.

There are a few counts of this clonotype. A much larger clone is a single base away; this may be a read error. The V and J genes are TRBV6-2 or TRBV6-3 and TRBJ1-2, with a weak D call TRBD1 (5 bases). Germline V gives CDR1 MNHEY, CDR2 SVGEGT. The V end lost 2 bases, the J end lost 2 bases, and 6 bases lay between the germline ends. The CDR3 consists of 13 residues. CDR3 bases: TGTGCCAGCAGTTACAAGGGGAACTATGGCTACACCTTC. As protein: CASSYKGNYGYTF.

V and J are TRBV27 and TRBJ2-7, with TRBD2 identical over 12 bases. The CDR3 consists of 13 residues. Germline CDR1 MNHEY, CDR2 SMNVEV (reference sequence). The ends lost 6 bases at V and 7 bases at J; junction bases unmatched: 4. CDR3 region: CASSRGLAGEQYF. The CDR3 DNA reads as TGTGCCAGCAGCCGGGGACTAGCGGGTGAGCAGTACTTC.

A few counts support this clonotype. The V and J genes are TRBV7-2 and TRBJ2-5, with 8 bases fitting TRBD2. CDR3 length: 19 residues. Germline V gene data show CDR1 as SGHTA and CDR2 as FQGNSA. Trimming at V came to 1 base and at J to 2 bases, leaving 15 bases not matched to a gene. In DNA, the CDR3 is TGTGCCAGCAGCTTAGAGGTCGGTAGCGGGATTGATGGGCAAGAGACCCAGTACTTC. The encoded protein is CASSLEVGSGIDGQETQYF. Together with reference TRBV7-2 and TRBJ2-5, the CDR3 gives the full variable domain: GAGVSQSPSNKVTEKGKDVELRCDPISGHTALYWYRQSLGQGLEFLIYFQGNSAPDKSGLPSDRFSAERTGGSVSTLTIQRTQQEDSAVYLCASSLEVGSGIDGQETQYFGPGTRLLVL.

This clonotype was picked up one time. This chain links TRBV3-1 with TRBJ1-1; 10 bases are shared with TRBD1. In germline, CDR1 is LGHDT, CDR2 YNNKEL (reference sequence). V shed 1 base, J shed 4 bases, and the junction held 6 bases outside the gene matches. The CDR3 is 16 amino acids. The CDR3 coding sequence is TGTGCCAGCAGCCAAGTGTCGACAGGGGGCCGCACTGAAGCTTTCTTT. Amino acid sequence: CASSQVSTGGRTEAFF.

This clonotype was recorded a few times. The chain employs TRBV15 and TRBJ1-5; D call uncertain. Trimming shortened V by 0 bases and J by 1 base, and 13 bases separated the two germline ends. The CDR3 has 17 residues. Per germline, CDR1 LNHNV and CDR2 YYDKDF (reference sequence). CDR3 sequence (DNA): TGTGCCACCAGCAGAGATATGGCGGGCCGGAGCAATCAGCCCCAGCATTTT. Translating gives CATSRDMAGRSNQPQHF.

The rearrangement uses TRBV9 and TRBJ1-1; D gene unclear. Germline loops: CDR1 SGDLS, CDR2 YYNGEE. This CDR3 has 14 residues. V was pared by 0 bases and J by 3 bases, with 9 bases between. The CDR3 sequence: CASSVGVGHTEAFF. The CDR3 DNA reads as TGTGCCAGCAGCGTAGGGGTCGGGCACACTGAAGCTTTCTTT.

This clonotype appeared a few times. J is TRBJ2-2 and V is TRBV6-1; 7 bases match TRBD2. With 6 bases clipped from V and 3 bases from J, the junction kept 4 bases outside the gene matches. The CDR3 covers 14 residues. Germline CDR1 reads MNHNS; CDR2 reads SASEGT. Here the CDR3 reads CASRREGYTGELFF. CDR3 in DNA: TGTGCCAGCAGGAGGGAGGGATACACCGGGGAGCTGTTTTTT.

This clonotype came up many times. The chain has TRBV7-7 and TRBJ2-5; D is possibly TRBD1 (6 bases). Per the germline V gene, CDR1 is SSHAT and CDR2 is FNYEAQ (reference sequence). The CDR3 is 13 amino acids. The V end lost 6 bases, the J end lost 4 bases, and 12 bases lay between the germline ends. Here the CDR3 reads CASSSTGRETQYF. CDR3 nucleotides: TGTGCCAGCAGTTCAACAGGGAGAGAGACCCAGTACTTC.

This clonotype was detected ten times or more. This could be a read error, since a much larger clone is one nucleotide away. This rearrangement joins TRBV28 to TRBJ1-2; D is possibly TRBD1 (5 bases). Germline V gene data show CDR1 as MDHEN and CDR2 as SYDVKM. This CDR3 contains 11 residues. Deletions cut 5 bases from V and 6 bases from J, with 7 bases between. CDR3 DNA sequence: TGTGCCAGCAGTATGGACAATGGCTACACCTTC. The encoded protein is CASSMDNGYTF.

The V gene is TRBV12-3 or TRBV12-4, the J gene TRBJ2-5, with TRBD1 matching over 8 bases. The J segment lost 5 bases and the V segment lost 6 bases, leaving 8 bases of the junction unmatched. The CDR3 is 14 residues long. CDR3 DNA sequence: TGTGCCAGCAGCCAAGGACAGGGAGCGGAGACCCAGTACTTC. This codes for CASSQGQGAETQYF.

At least ten counts were recorded for this clonotype. This chain joins TRBV30 and TRBJ1-6; 8 bases fit TRBD1. The junction had 1 base not matched to a gene; V was cut back by 1 base and J by 5 bases. Germline V CDR1 and CDR2: GTSNPN, SVGIG (reference sequence). This CDR3 is 14 amino acids long. CDR3 in amino acids: CAWSAGQDNSPLHF. CDR3 DNA: TGTGCCTGGAGTGCGGGACAGGATAATTCACCCCTCCACTTT.

This chain connects TRBV7-2 to TRBJ1-3; D is possibly TRBD1 (6 bases). V shed 2 bases and J shed 5 bases, with 13 bases lying between them. This CDR3 has 15 amino acids. The germline gives CDR1 SGHTA, CDR2 FQGNSA. CDR3 nucleotide sequence: TGTGCCAGCAGCTTATTCACGACAGGTCGAAACACCATATATTTT. It encodes CASSLFTTGRNTIYF.

At least ten counts were recorded for this clonotype. This chain connects TRBV13 to TRBJ1-2; D remains unclear. The CDR3 spans 15 residues. The V gene lost 0 bases and the J gene lost 0 bases, with 8 bases spanning the gap. Germline V gene lookup returns CDR1 PRHDT and CDR2 FYEKMQ (reference sequence). CDR3 DNA: TGTGCCAGCAGCTTAGGTTCCACAGCTAACTATGGCTACACCTTC. It is translated as CASSLGSTANYGYTF.